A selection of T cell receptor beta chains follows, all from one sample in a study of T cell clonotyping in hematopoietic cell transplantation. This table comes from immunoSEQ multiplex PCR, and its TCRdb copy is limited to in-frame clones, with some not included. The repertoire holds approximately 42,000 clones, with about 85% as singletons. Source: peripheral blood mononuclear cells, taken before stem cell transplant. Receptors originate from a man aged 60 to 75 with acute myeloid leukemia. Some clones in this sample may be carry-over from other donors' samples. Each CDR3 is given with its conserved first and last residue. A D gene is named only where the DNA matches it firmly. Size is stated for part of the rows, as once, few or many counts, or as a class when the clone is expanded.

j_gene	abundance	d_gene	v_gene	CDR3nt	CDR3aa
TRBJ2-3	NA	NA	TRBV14	TGTGCCAGCAGCCAAACGGGCAGGTTCACAGATACGCAGTATTTT	CASSQTGRFTDTQYF
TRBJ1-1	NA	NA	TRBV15	TGTGCCACCAGCAGGGGTACCGGGATCGAAGCTTTCTTT	CATSRGTGIEAFF
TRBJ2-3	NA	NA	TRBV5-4	TGTGCCAGCAGCTTACGGACGGGCCCGATGGATACGCAGTATTTT	CASSLRTGPMDTQYF
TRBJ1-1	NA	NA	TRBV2	TGTGCCAGCAGTGGACCGATGAACACTGAAGCTTTCTTT	CASSGPMNTEAFF
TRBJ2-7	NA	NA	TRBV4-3	TGCGCCAGCAGCCTTGGATTGGGCTCCTACGAGCAGTACTTC	CASSLGLGSYEQYF
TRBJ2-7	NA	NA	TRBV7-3	TGTGCCAGCAGCTTAACTGGGGGCAGCGAGCAGTACTTC	CASSLTGGSEQYF
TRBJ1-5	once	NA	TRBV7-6	TGTGCCAGCAGCTTAGGCGGGACCGCGGGGCCCCAGCATTTT	CASSLGGTAGPQHF
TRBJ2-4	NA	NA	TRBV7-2	TGTGCCAGCAGCTTAGATAGGGTGGGGGCCAAAAACATTCAGTACTTC	CASSLDRVGAKNIQYF
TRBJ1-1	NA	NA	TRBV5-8	TGTGCCAGCAGCTTGCTGGCCGGAGGGGCCTTGAACACTGAAGCTTTCTTT	CASSLLAGGALNTEAFF
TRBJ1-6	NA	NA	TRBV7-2	TGTGCCAGCAGCCGCCAAGTCGGTCGGGATAATTCACCCCTCCACTTT	CASSRQVGRDNSPLHF
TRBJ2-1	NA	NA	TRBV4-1	TGCGCCAGCAGCCAAGATTCCAATGAGCAGTTCTTC	CASSQDSNEQFF
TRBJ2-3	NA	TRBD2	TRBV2	TGTGCCAGCCTAGCGGGGGGCTACAGCACAGATACGCAGTATTTT	CASLAGGYSTDTQYF
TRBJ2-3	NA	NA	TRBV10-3	TGTGCCATCTCTCCGGGGGAGGTTACGCAGTATTTT	CAISPGEVTQYF
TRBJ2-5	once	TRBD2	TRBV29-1	TGCAGCGTTGAGAGGACTAGTCAGGAGACCCAGTACTTC	CSVERTSQETQYF
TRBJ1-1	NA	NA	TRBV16	TGTGCCAGCAGCCAATCGAAGGTGTCGGCTGAAGCTTTCTTT	CASSQSKVSAEAFF
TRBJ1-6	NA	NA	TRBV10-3	TGTGCCATCAGTCCCGGACAGAATAATTCACCCCTCCACTTT	CAISPGQNNSPLHF
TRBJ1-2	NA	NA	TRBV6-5	TGTGCCAGCAGTTACGGAACAGGGTGGAATGGCTACACCTTC	CASSYGTGWNGYTF
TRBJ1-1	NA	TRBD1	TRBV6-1	TGTGCCAGCAGCAGTGGCCGGGACAGGGGGCCTGAAGCTTTCTTT	CASSSGRDRGPEAFF
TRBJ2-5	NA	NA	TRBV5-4	TGTGCCAGCAGCTTGGGGGGCTTGGATTCAGAGACCCAGTACTTC	CASSLGGLDSETQYF
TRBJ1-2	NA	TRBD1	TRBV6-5	TGTGCCAGCAGTTACTCCGGACAGGGGGCTAGCGGGGGCTACACCTTC	CASSYSGQGASGGYTF
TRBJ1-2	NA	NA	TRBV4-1	TGCGCCAGCAGCCAAGACAGAGTCGCTAACTATGGCTACACCTTC	CASSQDRVANYGYTF
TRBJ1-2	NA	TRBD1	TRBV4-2	TGTGCCAGCAGCCAGCGGACAGGGCATGAAAACTATGGCTACACCTTC	CASSQRTGHENYGYTF
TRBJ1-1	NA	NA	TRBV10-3	TGTGCCATAAGTCCGGGGGACCGGGGGCTAATGAACACTGAAGCTTTCTTT	CAISPGDRGLMNTEAFF
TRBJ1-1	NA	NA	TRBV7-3	TGTGGATCAAGTAGGGAGAAGAACACTGAAGCTTTCTTT	CGSSREKNTEAFF
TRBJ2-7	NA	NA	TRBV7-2	TGTGCCAGCAGCTTAGATTGGGGACGCCCCTACGAGCAGTACTTC	CASSLDWGRPYEQYF
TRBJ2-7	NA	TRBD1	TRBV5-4	TGTGCCAGCAGCGCCCGGGACAGGGGGGCAGACGAGCAGTACTTC	CASSARDRGADEQYF
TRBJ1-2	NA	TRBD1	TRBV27	TGTGCCAGCTTTGATCACCTACCACGGACAGGGGACTATGGCTACACCTTC	CASFDHLPRTGDYGYTF